These 18 T cell receptor beta chains were sequenced from one sample in a study of PD-L1 blockade in urothelial cancer. TCRdb's copy holds only in-frame clones and misses some; the assay was immunoSEQ multiplex PCR. The sample shows approximately 91,000 clones, around four fifths of them seen only once. Documented time point: peripheral blood 6 weeks after treatment start. Sequences were derived from PBMCs, sampled around atezolizumab (anti-PD-L1) treatment. The receptors originated from a man aged 65 to 79 with urothelial cancer.

This clone was seen just once. The J gene is TRBJ2-7, the V gene TRBV5-4; a possible D gene is TRBD1 (6 bases). V lost 1 base, J lost 5 bases, and 16 bases lay in between. Germline CDR1 and CDR2: SGHNT and YYREEE (reference sequence). This CDR3 is 15 amino acids long. The CDR3 here is CASSLLVQGIDEQYF. The CDR3 coding sequence is TGTGCCAGCAGCTTGCTGGTACAGGGTATTGACGAGCAGTACTTC.

The V and J genes are TRBV7-3 and TRBJ2-2, with 8 bases matching TRBD2. The CDR3 loop spans 15 amino acids. The trim removed 2 bases at V and 3 bases at J, leaving 2 bases unmatched. Germline CDR1 and CDR2: SGHTA and FQGTGA. CDR3 protein: CASSLAGGDTGELFF. Written as DNA, the CDR3 is TGTGCCAGCAGCTTAGCGGGGGGCGACACCGGGGAGCTGTTTTTT.

The table lists this clone with a count of one. The chain recombines TRBV9 with TRBJ2-2; TRBD1 aligns across 8 bases. Trimming at V came to 4 bases and at J to 5 bases, leaving 7 bases not matched to a gene. The CDR3 is 15 amino acids. From germline, CDR1 is SGDLS and CDR2 YYNGEE. The CDR3 here is CASSPRTGRTGELFF. The CDR3 nucleotides are TGTGCCAGCAGCCCCCGGACAGGGAGGACCGGGGAGCTGTTTTTT.

The chain links TRBV27 to TRBJ2-7; 8 bases map to TRBD2. Germline V gene lookup returns CDR1 MNHEY and CDR2 SMNVEV (reference sequence). This CDR3 is 14 amino acids long. V shed 3 bases, J shed 6 bases, and the junction held 7 bases outside the gene matches. CDR3 DNA sequence: TGTGCCAGCAGTTTGTTGGCGGGAGGAAGCGAGCAGTACTTC. It translates to CASSLLAGGSEQYF.

This rearrangement joins TRBV19 to TRBJ1-2, with 7 bases matching TRBD1. Trimming removed 5 bases from V and 2 bases from J; junction bases left unmatched: 14. The CDR3 consists of 17 residues. Germline V gene lookup returns CDR1 LNHDA and CDR2 SQIVND (reference sequence). In nucleotides, the CDR3 is TGTGCCAGTAGTGCATGGGGGGACAGAAGTCGAAACTATGGCTACACCTTC. Its protein product is CASSAWGDRSRNYGYTF.

This rearrangement joins TRBV6-5 to TRBJ1-6; D remains ambiguous. CDR3 length equals 14 residues. V lost 2 bases and J lost 8, with 10 bases in between. Per germline, CDR1 MNHEY and CDR2 SVGAGI. The CDR3 coding sequence is TGTGCCAGCAGTTACCAGGTCAGAGATTCACCCCTCCACTTT. Its protein is CASSYQVRDSPLHF.

The table lists this clone with a few counts. The genes are TRBV5-4 and TRBJ1-2; the D gene is possibly TRBD1 (6 bases). Germline V gene data show CDR1 as SGHNT and CDR2 as YYREEE (reference sequence). V gave up 10 bases and J gave up 0 bases, with 16 bases separating them. The CDR3 loop spans 14 amino acids. The CDR3 coding sequence is TGTGCCTATCTGGGGGCCGACCCTAACTATGGCTACACCTTC. Encoded protein: CAYLGADPNYGYTF.

J is TRBJ2-5 and V is TRBV25-1; 8 positions agree with TRBD1. This CDR3 has 12 amino acids. Trimming removed 10 bases from V and 5 bases from J; junction bases left unmatched: 6. Germline-derived CDR1 and CDR2 are MGHDK and SYGVNS. CDR3: CATNRGSETQYF. The CDR3 coding sequence is TGTGCCACCAACAGGGGGTCTGAGACCCAGTACTTC.

This chain connects TRBV11-2 to TRBJ2-3; 7 bases match TRBD1. Germline trimming cut 4 bases from V and 4 bases from J; bases unmatched to any gene: 8. The CDR3 runs 15 residues. The germline V gene has CDR1 SGHAT and CDR2 FQNNGV. The CDR3 DNA sequence: TGTGCCAGCAGCTATAGAGGCAGGGGGTCAGATACGCAGTATTTT. Translating it yields CASSYRGRGSDTQYF.

The rearrangement links TRBV5-1 to TRBJ2-2; 7 bases align to TRBD2. The J segment lost 5 bases and the V segment lost 4 bases, leaving 8 bases of the junction unmatched. Germline V gives CDR1 SGHRS, CDR2 YFSETQ. The CDR3 covers 15 residues. Written as DNA, the CDR3 is TGCGCCAGCAGCGTAGCCGGGACTAAGACCGGGGAGCTGTTTTTT. Translating gives CASSVAGTKTGELFF.

The V gene is TRBV19, the J gene TRBJ2-3, with 7 bases identical to TRBD2. The length of the CDR3 is 15 residues. J was trimmed by 1 base and V by 4 bases; bases with no gene match: 5. CDR1 is LNHDA, CDR2 SQIVND, per germline (reference sequence). For the CDR3, the DNA is TGTGCCAGTAGTAACCAGCGGGATCGCACAGATACGCAGTATTTT. It codes for CASSNQRDRTDTQYF.

The chain employs TRBV10-2 and TRBJ1-5; no clear D gene. V lost 5 bases, J lost 6 bases, and 17 bases lay in between. CDR3 size: 15 residues. Germline values: CDR1 WSHSY, CDR2 SAAADI. CDR3 in DNA: TGCGCCAGCAGTACCAAGGACGGAGGCGCTCAGCCCCAGCATTTT. Protein product: CASSTKDGGAQPQHF.

In this sample, this clone turned up once. V gene TRBV5-1 combines with J gene TRBJ1-2; D might be TRBD1 (5 bases). Germline CDR1 reads SGHRS; CDR2 reads YFSETQ. V was pared by 4 bases and J by 2 bases, with 9 bases between. This CDR3 contains 13 residues. DNA for the CDR3: TGCGCCAGCAGCCTGACAGTGAACTATGGCTACACCTTC. It translates to CASSLTVNYGYTF. The variable domain in full, completed from reference TRBV5-1 and TRBJ1-2, reads KAGVTQTPRYLIKTRGQQVTLSCSPISGHRSVSWYQQTPGQGLQFLFEYFSETQRNKGNFPGRFSGRQFSNSRSEMNVSTLELGDSALYLCASSLTVNYGYTFGSGTRLTVV.

The V call is TRBV18, the J call TRBJ2-2; weak D call: TRBD1 (5 bases). V lost 2 bases and J lost 5, with 12 bases in between. This CDR3 spans 15 amino acids. From germline, CDR1 is KGHSH and CDR2 LQKENI. As DNA, the CDR3 is TGTGCCAGCTCACCAGGCCAGGGCTGGACCGGGGAGCTGTTTTTT. As protein: CASSPGQGWTGELFF.

This clone has just one count. The rearrangement links TRBV5-6 to TRBJ1-2; D may be TRBD1 (5 bases). The CDR3 contains 13 residues. V was clipped by 1 base and J by 7 bases, with 11 bases between them. The germline V gene encodes CDR1 SGHDT and CDR2 YYEEEE. CDR3 bases: TGTGCCAGCAGCTTGTCAGGGCCCCCTGGCTACACCTTC. Its protein product is CASSLSGPPGYTF.

The chain uses TRBV6-1 and TRBJ1-2, with TRBD1 identical over 7 bases. The CDR3 contains 14 residues. Trimming removed 8 bases from V and 5 bases from J; junction bases left unmatched: 11. Germline assignment: CDR1 MNHNS and CDR2 SASEGT. The CDR3 loop reads CASDKGGVIYGYTF. Written as DNA, the CDR3 is TGTGCCAGCGACAAAGGGGGCGTTATATATGGCTACACCTTC.

The chain joins TRBV7-3 to TRBJ2-2, with no clear D. The CDR3 runs to 12 residues. V dropped 1 base and J dropped 7 bases, with 4 bases sitting between them. CDR1 and CDR2 from the germline V gene are SGHTA and FQGTGA. CDR3 in amino acids: CASSLNIGELFF. DNA of the CDR3: TGTGCCAGCAGCTTAAATATCGGGGAGCTGTTTTTT.

This clone has more than one count but fewer than ten. The genes are TRBV19 and TRBJ1-1; unclear D gene. The CDR3 runs to 14 residues. Germline V gene sequence: CDR1 LNHDA, CDR2 SQIVND (reference sequence). V was clipped by 6 bases and J by 1 base, with 12 bases between them. CDR3 in amino acids: CASRQEGSNTEAFF. CDR3 in DNA: TGTGCCAGTAGACAAGAGGGCTCGAACACTGAAGCTTTCTTT.